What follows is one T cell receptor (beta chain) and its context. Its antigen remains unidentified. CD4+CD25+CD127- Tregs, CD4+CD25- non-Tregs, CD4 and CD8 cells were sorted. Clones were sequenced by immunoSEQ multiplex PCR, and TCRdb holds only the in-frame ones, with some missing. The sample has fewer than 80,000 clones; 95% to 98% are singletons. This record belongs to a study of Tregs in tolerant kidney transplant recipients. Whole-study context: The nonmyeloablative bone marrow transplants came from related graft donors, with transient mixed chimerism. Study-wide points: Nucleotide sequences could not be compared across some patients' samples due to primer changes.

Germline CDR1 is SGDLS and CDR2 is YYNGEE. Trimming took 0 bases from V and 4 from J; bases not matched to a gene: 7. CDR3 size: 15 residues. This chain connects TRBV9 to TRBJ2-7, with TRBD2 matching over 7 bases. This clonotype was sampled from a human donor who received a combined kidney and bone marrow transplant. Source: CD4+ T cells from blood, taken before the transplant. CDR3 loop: CASSVAPGGKYEQYF. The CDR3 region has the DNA TGTGCCAGCAGCGTAGCCCCGGGAGGAAAGTACGAGCAGTACTTC.